The 18 T cell receptor beta chains reported below all come from one sample, sequenced in a study of low-dose radiotherapy and immunotherapy resistance in tumors. The PCR that amplified TCRs ran for around 20 cycles, relying on a constant-region primer and a V-primer adapter. Via MiXCR, TCRdb re-called the reads, giving one row per CDR3 protein. The table includes about 50,000 distinct CDR3 sequences, about 10% detected once. Time point: before trial treatment. This material consisted of PBMCs, taken before treatment. These receptors came from a female donor with ovarian cancer.

The chain carries TRBV9 and TRBJ2-7; tentatively, D is TRBD2 (7 bases). V shed 1 base and J shed 7 bases, with 18 bases lying between them. The CDR3 contains 15 residues. CDR1 is SGDLS, CDR2 YYNGEE, per germline. The CDR3 DNA follows: TGTGCCAGCAGCGTATCGGCGGGGGCCTTAAATGAGCAGTACTTC. This sequence encodes CASSVSAGALNEQYF.

This clonotype occurred many times. The V gene is TRBV23-1, the J gene TRBJ2-5, with D possibly being TRBD1 (6 bases). TRBV23-1 counts as an open reading frame of uncertain function. With 0 bases removed from V and 5 bases from J, the gap between germline ends came to 16 bases. This CDR3 has 16 residues. The CDR3: CASSQSDLGARETQYF. CDR3 DNA sequence: TGCGCCAGCAGTCAATCCGATCTGGGGGCGCGGGAGACCCAGTACTTC.

This clonotype was counted many times. The CDR3 here is CASSPREGRTNTEAFF. The CDR3 bases are TGTGCCAGCAGTCCAAGGGAGGGACGGACGAACACTGAAGCTTTCTTT. The V gene is TRBV2, the J gene TRBJ1-1, with a tentative D call TRBD1 (5 bases). Germline V gives CDR1 SNHLY, CDR2 FYNNEI. V lost 5 bases, J lost 1 base, and 17 bases lay in between. The CDR3 has 16 amino acids.

As for this clonotype: A much larger clone differs by one base, so this may be a read error. The CDR3 ends on some other residue instead of the conserved phenylalanine or tryptophan, so this is likely a read error. The chain is built from TRBV5-1 and TRBJ2-5, with D possibly being TRBD2 (5 bases). The CDR3 runs to 13 residues. V was pared by 5 bases and J by 0 bases, with 8 bases between. Germline CDR1 and CDR2: SGHRS and YFSETQ. The CDR3 DNA is TGCGCCAGCAGTCCGGGGAACCAAGAGACCCAGTACTCC. This encodes CASSPGNQETQYS.

Concerning this clonotype itself: Germline and junction disagree at one end, which may indicate a read error. The chain links TRBV5-3 to TRBJ2-5; D possibly matches TRBD1 or TRBD2 (5 bases each). TRBV5-3 is recorded as an ORF, its role being uncertain. The CDR3 length is 15 residues. The CDR3 DNA follows: TGTGCCAGCAGCTTGCAGCTAGGGACGGTAGAGACCCAGTACTTC. Translating gives CASSLQLGTVETQYF.

This clonotype was detected many times. The rearrangement uses TRBV5-8 and TRBJ2-5, with D hard to call. The germline gives CDR1 SGHTS, CDR2 YDEGEE. This CDR3 has 12 residues. Trimming removed 7 bases at V and 4 bases at J, with 11 bases between. The CDR3 DNA follows: TGTGCCAGCGCGCCACGGAGAGAGACCCAGTACTTC. Its translation is CASAPRRETQYF.

This clonotype was recorded at least ten times. The chain carries TRBV12-3 or TRBV12-4 and TRBJ2-3; weak D call: TRBD1 (6 bases). V lost 5 bases to trimming and J lost 5 bases, with 14 bases between them. The CDR3 is made up of 14 amino acids. The CDR3 region is CASSARGKVDTQYF. The CDR3 nucleotides are TGTGCCAGCAGTGCGAGGGGGAAGGTAGATACGCAGTATTTT.

The rearrangement uses TRBV28 and TRBJ1-1; D remains ambiguous. The V and J ends lost 2 bases and 0 bases respectively, with 4 bases between them. Germline CDR1 and CDR2: MDHEN and SYDVKM. The CDR3 length is 13 residues. This CDR3 is CASSLRVNTEAFF. For the CDR3, the DNA is TGTGCCAGCAGTTTAAGGGTGAACACTGAAGCTTTCTTT.

This chain links TRBV28 with TRBJ2-3; D may be TRBD1 or TRBD2 (5 bases each). The CDR3 is made up of 14 amino acids. Germline lookup yields CDR1 MDHEN and CDR2 SYDVKM. Trimming removed 6 bases at V and 0 bases at J, with 10 bases between. This chain's CDR3 is CASRLGPSTDTQYF. CDR3 nucleotides: TGTGCCAGCAGGTTGGGACCCAGCACAGATACGCAGTATTTT.

Many counts were recorded for this clonotype. This chain connects TRBV6-1 to TRBJ2-5; D not certain. The CDR3 runs to 13 residues. Germline loops: CDR1 MNHNS, CDR2 SASEGT. Deletions cut 5 bases from V and 2 bases from J, with 9 bases between. CDR3 in DNA: TGTGCCAGCAGTAGGATCAGACAAGAGACCCAGTACTTC. Protein sequence: CASSRIRQETQYF.

There are a few counts of this clonotype. The V gene is TRBV29-1, the J gene TRBJ2-3, with 8 bases lining up with TRBD2. The CDR3 consists of 15 residues. V shed 4 bases and J 4 bases; nucleotides not matched to a gene: 10. Germline V gene data show CDR1 as SQVTM and CDR2 as ANQGSEA. The CDR3 loop is CSVVGRAIDPDTQYF. The CDR3, as DNA: TGCAGCGTTGTCGGGAGGGCCATAGATCCAGATACGCAGTATTTT.

This chain links TRBV5-1 with TRBJ2-7; no clear D. CDR3 length: 15 amino acids. Trimming removed 0 bases from V and 2 bases from J, with 12 bases in between. Germline V gene lookup returns CDR1 SGHRS and CDR2 YFSETQ. CDR3: CASSLAGDGTYEQYF. Here the CDR3 DNA reads TGCGCCAGCAGCTTGGCGGGTGACGGCACCTACGAGCAGTACTTC.

This clonotype occurred many times. This chain joins TRBV6-5 and TRBJ2-7; TRBD1 matches 7 bases. The CDR3 consists of 13 residues. The trim removed 6 bases at V and 3 bases at J, leaving 5 bases unmatched. Germline assignment: CDR1 MNHEY and CDR2 SVGAGI. The CDR3 loop reads CASRRGTVYEQYF. The CDR3 nucleotides are TGTGCCAGCAGACGTGGGACAGTCTACGAGCAGTACTTC.

This clonotype has at least ten counts. The chain has TRBV5-4 and TRBJ2-2; D ambiguous. Germline CDR1 is SGHNT and CDR2 is YYREEE (reference sequence). V was clipped by 4 bases and J by 2 bases, with 12 bases between them. The CDR3 is made up of 15 amino acids. This chain's CDR3 is CASSLAAPNTGELFF. The CDR3 DNA sequence: TGTGCCAGCAGCCTCGCGGCCCCCAACACCGGGGAGCTGTTTTTT.

In DNA, the CDR3 is TGTGCCAGCAGTACCCGAATGGCAGGGCTTGGAGGAAACACCATATATTTT. Translation gives CASSTRMAGLGGNTIYF. The chain joins TRBV12-3 or TRBV12-4 to TRBJ1-3; tentative D call: TRBD1 (5 bases). This CDR3 has 17 residues. Trimming took off 5 bases at V and 4 bases at J, with 21 bases between the two ends.

This clonotype appeared many times. This chain joins TRBV5-4 and TRBJ2-2; TRBD2 agrees at 9 bases. This CDR3 region has 15 residues. Per germline, CDR1 SGHNT and CDR2 YYREEE (reference sequence). The ends lost 1 base at V and 6 bases at J; junction bases unmatched: 4. The DNA of the CDR3 is TGTGCCAGCAGCTTGACCGCTAGCGGGGCCGGGGAGCTGTTTTTT. This sequence encodes CASSLTASGAGELFF.

CDR3 residues: CASSFEGLGGYTF. The CDR3 DNA sequence: TGTGCCAGCAGCTTCGAGGGTTTAGGAGGCTACACCTTC. V usage is TRBV5-6 and J usage is TRBJ1-2; the D is unclear. V lost 2 bases to trimming and J lost 8 bases, with 13 bases between them. The CDR3 spans 13 residues. From germline, CDR1 is SGHDT and CDR2 YYEEEE.

At least ten counts were recorded for this clonotype. The chain employs TRBV2 and TRBJ2-1; 8 positions agree with TRBD2. Germline values: CDR1 SNHLY, CDR2 FYNNEI. The CDR3 length is 14 residues. J was trimmed by 5 bases and V by 2 bases; bases with no gene match: 2. The CDR3 is CASSERRGDNEQFF. CDR3 in DNA: TGTGCCAGCAGTGAAAGGCGGGGGGACAATGAGCAGTTCTTC.